The subject of this entry is one T cell receptor beta chain. The data derive from a study of blood T cell repertoires in COVID-19. In the study overall: The cDNA or gDNA used as material had been derived from T cells, B-cell-depleted T cells, or PBMCs.

Authors' methods: The assay estimated nucleated cells by amplifying reference gene primers. Libraries were prepared by immunoSEQ multiplex PCR; TCRdb keeps only in-frame clonotypes and omits some of them. For V, J and clone size, that table is used; D and trimming come from the DNA. The table shows roughly 91,000 clones, with approximately 80% occurring only once. This clonotype was sampled from a man between 65 and 85 years old with acute or convalescent COVID-19. The source material was peripheral blood.

CDR3 coding DNA: TGTGCCAGCAGCGCGGGACTAGCAGAAGAGACCCAGTACTTC. It yields the protein CASSAGLAEETQYF. The chain is built from TRBV7-2 and TRBJ2-5, with 9 bases aligning to TRBD2. V was pared by 5 bases and J by 3 bases, with 4 bases of the junction left unmatched. Germline V gives CDR1 SGHTA, CDR2 FQGNSA. This CDR3 region has 14 residues.